This TCR beta chain was recorded in a study of beta chain features in type 1 diabetes (dated by TCRdb to between 2017 and 2018). The study in broad terms: Mean age, gender distribution, total cell number and subset yield were not different between patients and healthy donors. The study compared the TCRB repertoires of sorted circulating CD4+ T cell subsets in recently diagnosed type 1 diabetes patients with those in matched healthy donors. Whereas all 28 donors provided naive and central memory subsets, regulatory and stem cell-like memory subsets were isolated from just 8 patients and roughly 8 healthy donors. A total of some 110 million sorted cells were examined across all samples, and a strong correlation was observed between cell number per subset and RNA yield. On the study overall, not on this receptor specifically: Because cDNA was sequenced instead of genomic DNA, activated cells with high expression could be over-represented, although the groups did not differ in activation or CD3 levels. Naive, central memory and regulatory TCRB repertoires appeared more similar among patients than among healthy donors. Fewer insertions and more nucleotide deletions at VDJ recombination sites were observed in patients with type 1 diabetes, implying thymic rearrangement abnormalities. Because small numbers of individuals were included in the HLA sub-analyses, any influence of HLA type on TCRB rearrangement was left unresolved. Shorter templates might be favored by PCR, yet because patient and control samples were amplified and corrected together, any such skew would affect both groups equally. Type 1 diabetes patients showed a moderate but significant shortening of TCRB CDR3 length in all four CD4+ subsets.

The entire isolated RNA was reverse transcribed using the High Capacity cDNA Reverse Transcription Kit, and thus expressed TCRB transcripts were sequenced. Naive, central memory and regulatory T cell samples underwent deep immunoSEQ sequencing, averaging around 3.6 million total reads per sample. Sorted cells were lysed in RLT buffer, and RNA was extracted using DNase-treated RNeasy Micro or Mini kits according to cell number. Each cell subset was processed on its own to prevent cross-contamination, while patient and healthy donor samples were processed together. Using the immunoSEQ multiplex PCR, TCRB sequences were amplified from cDNA into 87-bp fragments spanning the CDR3 region. Sequencing of the amplicons was performed on the Illumina HiSeq platform. As for the authors' bioinformatics: PCR bias was corrected computationally using synthetic template baselines, and reads within Hamming distance 2 were collapsed, with unmergeable singletons discarded. Reads were aligned to IMGT to assign V, D and J genes, CDR3 length, and insertions or deletions at six rearrangement sites. Clonotype counts were normalized to sorted cell number within each subset before computing true diversity and Gini coefficients with the tcR R package. The overlap coefficient, calculated on TCRB nucleotide sequences, was used to measure repertoire sharing. TCRdb mirrors the immuneACCESS table, restricted to in-frame sequences. Some clones are absent from its copies; in checked studies, under half trace to an unresolved V gene, and the reason for the others is unknown. D and trimming come from the DNA, and the V and J calls and clone size come from that table. The sample table holds about 340,000 clones, of which 6.5% to 10% were seen once. The top ten clones comprise 0.44% of the sample.

In this sample, this clone turned up a few times. Its binding antigen is unknown. There are no base qualities to consult, and no much larger clone falls within one base. V lost 0 bases and J lost 4 bases; the stretch between them is 7 bases long. The CDR3 measures 13 amino acids from cysteine to phenylalanine. The entry retains the CDR3 DNA only, 39 bases that are in frame from base 1. From the germline V gene, CDR1 is SGHTA and CDR2 is FQGNSA. Each donor gave one peripheral blood draw, averaging around 120 mL, which was collected into heparinised tubes. A BD FACSAria II was used to sort naive, central memory, regulatory and stem cell-like memory CD4+ T cells with a panel that included CD45RO, CCR7, CD25, CD127, CD95 and CD27. Every sorted population had a purity above 95%. PBMCs were isolated immediately by Lymphoprep density gradient centrifugation and stained directly without culture. So that batch effects would be minimized, each experiment stained and sorted samples in pairs, pairing one healthy donor with one patient.

The sample consisted of central memory CD4+ T cells from blood. This clonotype was sampled from a woman aged 18 to 35 in good health. The rearrangement combines TRBV7-2 with TRBJ2-7; the D gene lacks a confident call. The CDR3 amino acid sequence is: CASSLAQNYEQYF. The DNA sequence is TGTGCCAGCAGCTTAGCCCAAAATTACGAGCAGTACTTC.